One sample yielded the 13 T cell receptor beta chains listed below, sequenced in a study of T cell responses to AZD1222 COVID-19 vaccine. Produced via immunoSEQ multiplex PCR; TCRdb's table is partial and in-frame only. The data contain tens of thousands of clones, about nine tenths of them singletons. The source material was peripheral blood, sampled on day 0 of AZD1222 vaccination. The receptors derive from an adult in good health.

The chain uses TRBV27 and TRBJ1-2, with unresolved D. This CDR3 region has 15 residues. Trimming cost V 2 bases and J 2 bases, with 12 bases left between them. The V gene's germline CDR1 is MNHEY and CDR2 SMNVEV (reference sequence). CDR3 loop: CASSLMLDGNYGYTF. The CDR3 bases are TGTGCCAGCAGTTTAATGCTGGACGGGAACTATGGCTACACCTTC.

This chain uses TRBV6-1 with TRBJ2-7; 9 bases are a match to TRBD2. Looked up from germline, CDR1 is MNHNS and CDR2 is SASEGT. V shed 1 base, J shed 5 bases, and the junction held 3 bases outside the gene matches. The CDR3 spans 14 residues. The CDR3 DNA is TGTGCCAGCAGTGAAGACAGCGGGAGGAACGAGCAGTACTTC. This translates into CASSEDSGRNEQYF.

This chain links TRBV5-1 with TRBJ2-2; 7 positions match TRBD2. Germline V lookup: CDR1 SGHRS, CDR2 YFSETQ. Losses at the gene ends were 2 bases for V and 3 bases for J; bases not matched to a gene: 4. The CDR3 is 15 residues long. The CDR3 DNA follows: TGCGCCAGCAGCTTCGGCCTAGCGGACACCGGGGAGCTGTTTTTT. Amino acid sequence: CASSFGLADTGELFF.

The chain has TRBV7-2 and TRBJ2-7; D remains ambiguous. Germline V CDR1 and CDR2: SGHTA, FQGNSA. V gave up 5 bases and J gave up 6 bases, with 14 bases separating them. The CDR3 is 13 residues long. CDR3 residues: CASSPPSTPEQYF. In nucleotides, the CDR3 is TGTGCCAGCAGCCCCCCGTCGACTCCCGAGCAGTACTTC.

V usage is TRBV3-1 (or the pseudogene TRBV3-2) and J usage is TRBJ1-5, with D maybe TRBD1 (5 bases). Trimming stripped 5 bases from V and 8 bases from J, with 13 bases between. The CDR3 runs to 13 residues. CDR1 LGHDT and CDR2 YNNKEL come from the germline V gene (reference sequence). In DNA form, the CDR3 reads TGTGCCAGCAGCGCTTTAGGGGTGAAGCCCCAGCATTTT. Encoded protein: CASSALGVKPQHF.

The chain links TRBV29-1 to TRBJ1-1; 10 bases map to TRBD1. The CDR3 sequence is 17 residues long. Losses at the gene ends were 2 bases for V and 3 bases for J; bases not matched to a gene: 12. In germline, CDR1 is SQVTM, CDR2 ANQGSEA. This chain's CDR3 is CSVESGTGVWPYTEAFF. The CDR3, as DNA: TGCAGCGTTGAAAGCGGGACAGGGGTGTGGCCTTACACTGAAGCTTTCTTT.

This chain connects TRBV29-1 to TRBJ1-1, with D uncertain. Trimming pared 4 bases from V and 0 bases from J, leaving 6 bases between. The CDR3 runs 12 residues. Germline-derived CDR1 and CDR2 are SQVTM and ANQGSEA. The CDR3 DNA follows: TGCAGCGTTGTACAGCTGAACACTGAAGCTTTCTTT. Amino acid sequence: CSVVQLNTEAFF.

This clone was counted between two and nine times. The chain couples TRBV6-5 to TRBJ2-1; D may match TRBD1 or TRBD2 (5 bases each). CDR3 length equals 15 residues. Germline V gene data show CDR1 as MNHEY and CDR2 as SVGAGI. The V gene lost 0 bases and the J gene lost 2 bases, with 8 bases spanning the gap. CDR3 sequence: CASSYSGDPYNEQFF. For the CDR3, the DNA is TGTGCCAGCAGTTACTCAGGGGACCCCTACAATGAGCAGTTCTTC.

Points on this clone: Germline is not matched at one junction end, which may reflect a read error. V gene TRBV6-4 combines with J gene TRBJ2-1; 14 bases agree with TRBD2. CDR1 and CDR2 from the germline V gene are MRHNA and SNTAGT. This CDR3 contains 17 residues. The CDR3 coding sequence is TGTGCCAGCAAACGGACTAGCGGGGGGTTGGTCTACAATAAGCAGTTCTTC. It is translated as CASKRTSGGLVYNKQFF.

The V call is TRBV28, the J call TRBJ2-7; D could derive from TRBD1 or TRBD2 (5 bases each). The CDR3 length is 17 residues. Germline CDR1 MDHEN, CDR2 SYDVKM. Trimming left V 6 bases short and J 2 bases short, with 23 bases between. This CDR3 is CASREDWDPRRPYEQYF. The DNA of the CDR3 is TGTGCCAGCAGGGAGGACTGGGACCCCCGGAGGCCCTACGAGCAGTACTTC.

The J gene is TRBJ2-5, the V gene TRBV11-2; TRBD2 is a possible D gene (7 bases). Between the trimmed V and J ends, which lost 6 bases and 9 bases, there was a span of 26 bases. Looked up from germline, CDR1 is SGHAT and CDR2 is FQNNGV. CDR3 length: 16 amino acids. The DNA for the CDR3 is TGTGCCAGCAGATCGGGGGCACTAAGCGCCGGGAGGTCCCAGTACTTC. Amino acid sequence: CASRSGALSAGRSQYF.

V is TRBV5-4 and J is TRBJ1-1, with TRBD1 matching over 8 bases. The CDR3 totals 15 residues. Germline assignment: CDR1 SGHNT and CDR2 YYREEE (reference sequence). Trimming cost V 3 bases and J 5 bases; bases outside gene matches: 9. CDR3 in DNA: TGTGCCAGCAGCTCCACCGACAGGGGAGAAACTGAAGCTTTCTTT. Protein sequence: CASSSTDRGETEAFF.

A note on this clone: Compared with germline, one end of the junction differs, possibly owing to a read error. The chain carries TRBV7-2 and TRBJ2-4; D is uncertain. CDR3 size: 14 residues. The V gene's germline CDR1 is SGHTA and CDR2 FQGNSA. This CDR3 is CATSSPLAKNIQYF. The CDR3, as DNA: TGTGCCACCAGCAGCCCCCTAGCCAAAAACATTCAGTACTTC.